This record concerns one TCR beta chain sequence. As yet, its antigen is unknown. This sample was included in a study of identical twins. The study, taken as a whole, reports: Invariant populations such as MAIT and iNKT cells could partly muddle zero-insertion analyses. Within twin pairs, the out-of-frame alpha sequences they shared showed excess low generation probability.

CDR3 length: 14 residues. With 1 base removed from V and 12 bases from J, the gap between germline ends came to 16 bases. The germline V gene encodes CDR1 SGHTA and CDR2 FQGNSA. Unique molecular identifiers were in the cDNA, with template-switch universal primer binding. TCRdb re-derived calls from the 5' RACE reads in MiXCR, one entry per CDR3 protein. This sample carries about 280,000 distinct CDR3 sequences, about 8.1% of them seen once, and the ten largest clones take roughly 2%. This sample was shared with a second study, whose subject was yellow fever vaccine responses in identical twins. That study adds: On the reported evidence, twins' vaccine T cell responses seemed partly convergent and partly personalized.

Specimen: memory (CD45RO+) T cells sorted from blood. The source is a woman in her late teens or twenties in good health. This chain connects TRBV7-2 to TRBJ2-1; D gene uncertain. CDR3 in DNA: TGTGCCAGCAGCTTAGGGGTCGGGCTGGTGGTGCAGTTCTTC. It codes for CASSLGVGLVVQFF.